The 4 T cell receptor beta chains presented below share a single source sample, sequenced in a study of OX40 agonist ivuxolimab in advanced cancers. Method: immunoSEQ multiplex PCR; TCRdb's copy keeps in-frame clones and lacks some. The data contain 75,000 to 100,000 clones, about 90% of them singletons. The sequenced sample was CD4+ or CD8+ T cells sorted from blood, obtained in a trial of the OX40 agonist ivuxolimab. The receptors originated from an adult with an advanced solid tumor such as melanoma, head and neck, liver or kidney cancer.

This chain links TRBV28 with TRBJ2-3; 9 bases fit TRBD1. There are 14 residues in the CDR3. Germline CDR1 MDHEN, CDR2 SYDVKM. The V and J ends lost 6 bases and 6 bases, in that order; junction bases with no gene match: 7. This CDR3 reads CASSPQGTGDTQYF. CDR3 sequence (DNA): TGTGCCAGCAGCCCTCAGGGGACAGGGGATACGCAGTATTTT. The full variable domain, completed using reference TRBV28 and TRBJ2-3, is DVKVTQSSRYLVKRTGEKVFLECVQDMDHENMFWYRQDPGLGLRLIYFSYDVKMKEKGDIPEGYSVSREKKERFSLILESASTNQTSMYLCASSPQGTGDTQYFGPGTRLTVL.

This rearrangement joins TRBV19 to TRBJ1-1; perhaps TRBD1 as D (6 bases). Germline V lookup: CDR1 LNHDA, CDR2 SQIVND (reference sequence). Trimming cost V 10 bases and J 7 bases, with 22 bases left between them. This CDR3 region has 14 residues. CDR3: CAIRTGTRSGEAFF. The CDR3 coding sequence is TGTGCCATCAGAACCGGGACAAGAAGTGGTGAAGCTTTCTTT.

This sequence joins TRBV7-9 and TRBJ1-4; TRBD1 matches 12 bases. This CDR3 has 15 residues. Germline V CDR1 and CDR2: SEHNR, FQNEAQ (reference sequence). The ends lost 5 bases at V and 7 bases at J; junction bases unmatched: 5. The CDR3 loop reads CASSAGTGGLEKLFF. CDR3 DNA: TGTGCCAGCAGCGCTGGGACAGGGGGCCTTGAAAAACTGTTTTTT.

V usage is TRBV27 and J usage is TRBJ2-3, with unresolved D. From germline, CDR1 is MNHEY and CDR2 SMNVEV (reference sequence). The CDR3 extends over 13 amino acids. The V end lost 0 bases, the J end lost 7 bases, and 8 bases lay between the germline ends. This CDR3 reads CASSLSGVNTQYF. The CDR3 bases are TGTGCCAGCAGTTTATCCGGAGTAAATACGCAGTATTTT.